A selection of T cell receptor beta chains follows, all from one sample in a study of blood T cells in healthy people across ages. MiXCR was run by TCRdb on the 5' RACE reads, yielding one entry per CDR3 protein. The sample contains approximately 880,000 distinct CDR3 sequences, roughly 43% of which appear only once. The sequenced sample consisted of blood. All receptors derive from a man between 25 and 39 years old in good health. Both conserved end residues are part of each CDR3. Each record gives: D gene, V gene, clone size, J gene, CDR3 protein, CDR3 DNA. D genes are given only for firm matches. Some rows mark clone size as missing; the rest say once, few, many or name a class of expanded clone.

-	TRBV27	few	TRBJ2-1	CASSFWRGRSNEQFF	TGTGCCAGCAGTTTCTGGAGGGGGCGTAGCAATGAGCAGTTCTTC
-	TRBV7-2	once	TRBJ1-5	CASSYRGGGNQPQHF	TGTGCCAGCAGCTACCGAGGGGGAGGCAATCAGCCCCAGCATTTT
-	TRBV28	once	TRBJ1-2	CASTLLWDYGYTF	TGTGCCAGCACTCTTTTGTGGGACTATGGCTACACCTTC
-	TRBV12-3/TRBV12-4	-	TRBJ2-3	CASSWSGGGTDTQYF	TGTGCCAGCAGTTGGTCCGGGGGTGGCACAGATACGCAGTATTTT
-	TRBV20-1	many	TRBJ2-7	CSARDRATGIYEQYF	TGCAGTGCTAGAGATAGAGCGACAGGAATATACGAGCAGTACTTC
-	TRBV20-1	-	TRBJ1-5	CSARGQVNQPQHF	TGCAGTGCTAGGGGTCAGGTAAATCAGCCCCAGCATTTT
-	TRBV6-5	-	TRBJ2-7	CASSGDPRGEQYF	TGTGCCAGCAGTGGGGACCCCCGGGGTGAGCAGTACTTC
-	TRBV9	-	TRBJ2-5	CASSVDSMASKTQYF	TGTGCCAGCAGCGTAGATAGTATGGCTAGCAAGACCCAGTACTTC
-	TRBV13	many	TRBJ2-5	CASSLETGETQYF	TGTGCCAGCAGCTTAGAAACTGGAGAGACCCAGTACTTC
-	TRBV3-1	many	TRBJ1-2	CASSQTPAGGYTF	TGTGCCAGCAGCCAGACCCCGGCCGGGGGCTACACCTTC
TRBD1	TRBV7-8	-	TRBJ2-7	CASSPGTENVYEQYF	TGTGCCAGTTCACCCGGGACAGAGAACGTCTACGAGCAGTACTTC
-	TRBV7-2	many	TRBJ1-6	CASSVNSLYNSPLHF	TGTGCCAGCAGCGTAAACAGCCTCTATAATTCACCCCTCCACTTT
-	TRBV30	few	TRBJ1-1	CAQTGMNTEAFF	TGTGCCCAAACAGGTATGAACACTGAAGCTTTCTTT
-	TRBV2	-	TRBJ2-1	CASDEGEQFF	TGTGCCAGTGATGAGGGTGAGCAGTTCTTC
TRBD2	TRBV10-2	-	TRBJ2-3	CASSAFGAGGHTQYF	TGCGCCAGCAGTGCCTTTGGAGCGGGGGGGCATACGCAGTATTTT
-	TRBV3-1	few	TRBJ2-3	CASSPRARAHTDTQYF	TGTGCCAGCAGCCCCCGAGCGAGGGCACACACAGATACGCAGTATTTT
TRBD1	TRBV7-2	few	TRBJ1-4	CASSLTGQGYEKLFF	TGTGCCAGCAGCTTAACGGGACAGGGGTATGAAAAACTGTTTTTT
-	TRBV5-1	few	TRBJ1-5	CASSLRQNQPQHF	TGCGCCAGCAGCTTAAGACAGAATCAGCCCCAGCATTTT
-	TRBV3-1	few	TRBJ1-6	CASSPVGTYNSPLHF	TGTGCCAGCAGCCCCGTCGGCACCTATAATTCACCCCTCCACTTT
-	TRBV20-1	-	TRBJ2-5	CSATPGFQETQYF	TGCAGTGCCACTCCGGGGTTCCAAGAGACCCAGTACTTC
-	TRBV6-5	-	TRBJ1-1	CASSFLGTPGDTEAFF	TGTGCCAGCAGTTTCCTGGGGACGCCAGGCGACACTGAAGCTTTCTTT
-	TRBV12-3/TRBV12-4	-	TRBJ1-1	CASGLRRVNTEAFF	TGTGCCAGCGGACTCAGGAGGGTGAACACTGAAGCTTTCTTT
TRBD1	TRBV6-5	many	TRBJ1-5	CASRTGLSQPQHF	TGTGCCAGTCGGACAGGGTTAAGTCAGCCCCAGCATTTT
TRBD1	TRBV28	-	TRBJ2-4	CASSGPGQGFIQYF	TGTGCCAGCAGCGGACCGGGACAGGGGTTCATTCAGTACTTC
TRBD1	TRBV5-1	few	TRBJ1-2	CASSSGGTVFSYGYTF	TGCGCCAGCAGCTCCGGGGGGACAGTATTCTCCTATGGCTACACCTTC
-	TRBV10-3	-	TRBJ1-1	CAIKGTGDGTEAFF	TGTGCCATCAAAGGGACCGGTGATGGCACTGAAGCTTTCTTT
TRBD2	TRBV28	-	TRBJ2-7	CASSLSTSGGHEQYF	TGTGCCAGCAGTTTATCGACTAGCGGGGGCCACGAGCAGTACTTC
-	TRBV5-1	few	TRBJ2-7	CASSPISDTGSYEQYF	TGCGCCAGCAGCCCCATCTCGGACACGGGGTCCTACGAGCAGTACTTC
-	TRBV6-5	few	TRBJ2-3	CASKVTSTDTQYF	TGTGCCAGCAAAGTGACATCCACAGATACGCAGTATTTT
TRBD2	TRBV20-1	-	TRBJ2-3	CSARDRSLAGSTDTQYF	TGCAGTGCTAGAGATCGTTCGCTAGCGGGGAGCACAGATACGCAGTATTTT
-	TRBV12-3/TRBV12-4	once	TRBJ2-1	CASSPRELVRYNEQFF	TGTGCCAGCAGTCCAAGAGAACTAGTGCGCTACAATGAGCAGTTCTTC
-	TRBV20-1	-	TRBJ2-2	CSARHGGTPNTGELFF	TGCAGTGCCCGTCATGGCGGGACACCGAACACCGGGGAGCTGTTTTTT
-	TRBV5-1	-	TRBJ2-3	CASSLVDEGTQYF	TGCGCCAGCAGCTTGGTAGACGAGGGAACGCAGTATTTT
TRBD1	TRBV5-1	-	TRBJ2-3	CASKPGTGTDTQYF	TGCGCCAGCAAACCCGGGACAGGGACAGATACGCAGTATTTT
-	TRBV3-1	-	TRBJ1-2	CASSQEWALAGGYTF	TGTGCCAGCAGCCAAGAATGGGCACTCGCGGGTGGCTACACCTTC
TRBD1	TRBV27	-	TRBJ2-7	CASRWRTGVEQYF	TGTGCCAGCAGATGGAGGACAGGGGTCGAGCAGTACTTC
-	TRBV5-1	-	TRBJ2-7	CASSLGAHPTISEQYF	TGCGCCAGCAGCTTGGGTGCACACCCGACGATCTCCGAGCAGTACTTC
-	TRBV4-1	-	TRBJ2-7	CASSQDRQMLTYEQHF	TGCGCCAGCAGCCAAGATCGACAGATGCTTACCTACGAGCAGCACTTC
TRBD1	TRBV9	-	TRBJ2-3	CASSVGPGGTDMQYF	TGTGCCAGCAGCGTAGGTCCAGGGGGCACAGATATGCAGTATTTT
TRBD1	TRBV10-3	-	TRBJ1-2	CASVDGQGDRNGYTF	TGTGCCAGCGTGGATGGACAGGGGGATAGAAATGGCTACACCTTC
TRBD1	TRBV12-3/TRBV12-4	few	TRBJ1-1	CASSLGQGAAFF	TGTGCCAGCAGTTTAGGACAGGGGGCTGCTTTCTTT
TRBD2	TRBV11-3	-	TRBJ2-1	CASSLESGGTFF	TGTGCCAGCAGCTTAGAGTCCGGGGGGACGTTCTTC
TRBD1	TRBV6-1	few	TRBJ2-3	CASSDIPGQDLDTQYF	TGTGCCAGCAGTGACATCCCGGGACAGGACTTGGATACGCAGTATTTT
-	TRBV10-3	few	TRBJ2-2	CAISESRSTGELFF	TGTGCCATCAGTGAGTCGAGGAGCACCGGGGAGCTGTTTTTT
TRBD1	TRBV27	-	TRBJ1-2	CASSSSSYGDRGVYGYTF	TGTGCCAGCAGTTCCTCCTCCTATGGGGACAGGGGCGTCTATGGCTACACCTTC
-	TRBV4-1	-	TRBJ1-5	CASSQEAGGHTQPQHF	TGCGCCAGCAGCCAAGAGGCCGGGGGCCATACCCAGCCCCAGCATTTT
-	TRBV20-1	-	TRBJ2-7	CAGADSIYEQYF	TGCGCCGGGGCAGATTCTATCTACGAGCAGTACTTC
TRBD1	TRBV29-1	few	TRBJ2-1	CSVLRDRGYNEQFF	TGCAGCGTCCTCAGGGACAGGGGGTACAATGAGCAGTTCTTC
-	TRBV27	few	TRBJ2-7	CASSLSAPPRQSYEQYF	TGTGCCAGCAGTTTATCGGCTCCGCCCCGACAGAGCTACGAGCAGTACTTC
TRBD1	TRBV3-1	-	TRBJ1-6	CASSQASGTGTSPLHF	TGTGCCAGCAGCCAAGCCTCCGGGACAGGGACTTCACCCCTCCACTTT
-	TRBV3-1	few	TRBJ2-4	CASSQDMALAKNIQYF	TGTGCCAGCAGCCAAGATATGGCTTTAGCCAAAAACATTCAGTACTTC
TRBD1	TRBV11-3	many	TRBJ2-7	CASSNRGRHEQYF	TGTGCCAGCAGTAACAGGGGGCGGCACGAGCAGTACTTC
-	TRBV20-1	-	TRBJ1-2	CSASRGGDGYTF	TGCAGTGCTAGCCGCGGAGGCGATGGCTACACCTTC